This T cell receptor (beta chain) was captured by sequencing in a study of response to subunit inactivated influenza vaccine. Germline loops: CDR1 SNHLY, CDR2 FYNNEI. The CDR3 is 14 residues long. V shed 7 bases and J shed 3 bases, with 15 bases lying between them. TCRdb itself ran the RT-PCR reads through MiXCR, one entry per CDR3 protein. This sample carries around 580,000 distinct CDR3 sequences, less than 15% of them seen once, and the ten largest clones take approximately 12%. This clonotype showed up just a few times. Its antigen remains unidentified. Study findings and constraints: Authors suggested seasonal influenza vaccinations each recruit few new T cells.

The clonotype comes from a man over 45 who received an inactivated influenza vaccine. The chain employs TRBV2 and TRBJ2-5; perhaps TRBD2 as D (7 bases). The input for sequencing was PBMCs from blood, taken 11 to 12 days after vaccination. CDR3 in DNA: TGTGCCAGCACTCCCCGGGGGGCTGAAGAGACCCAGTACTTC. It codes for CASTPRGAEETQYF. The whole variable domain, filled in from reference TRBV2 and TRBJ2-5, reads EPEVTQTPSHQVTQMGQEVILRCVPISNHLYFYWYRQILGQKVEFLVSFYNNEISEKSEIFDDQFSVERPDGSNFTLKIRSTKLEDSAMYFCASTPRGAEETQYFGPGTRLLVL.